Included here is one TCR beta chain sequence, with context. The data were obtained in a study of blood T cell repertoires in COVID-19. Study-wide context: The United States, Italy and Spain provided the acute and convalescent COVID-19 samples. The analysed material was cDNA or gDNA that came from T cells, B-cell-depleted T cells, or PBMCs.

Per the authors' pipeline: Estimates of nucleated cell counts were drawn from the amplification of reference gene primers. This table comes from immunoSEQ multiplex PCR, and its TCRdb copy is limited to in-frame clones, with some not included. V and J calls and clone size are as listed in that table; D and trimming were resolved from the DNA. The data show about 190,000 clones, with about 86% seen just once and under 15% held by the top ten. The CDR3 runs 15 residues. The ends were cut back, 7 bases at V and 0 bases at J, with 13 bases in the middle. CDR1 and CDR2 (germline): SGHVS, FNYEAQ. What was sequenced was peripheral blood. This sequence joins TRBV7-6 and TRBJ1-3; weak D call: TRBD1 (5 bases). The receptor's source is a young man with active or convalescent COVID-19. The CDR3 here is CASTSLQGSGNTIYF. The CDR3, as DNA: TGTGCCAGCACCTCGCTGCAGGGCTCTGGAAACACCATATATTTT.